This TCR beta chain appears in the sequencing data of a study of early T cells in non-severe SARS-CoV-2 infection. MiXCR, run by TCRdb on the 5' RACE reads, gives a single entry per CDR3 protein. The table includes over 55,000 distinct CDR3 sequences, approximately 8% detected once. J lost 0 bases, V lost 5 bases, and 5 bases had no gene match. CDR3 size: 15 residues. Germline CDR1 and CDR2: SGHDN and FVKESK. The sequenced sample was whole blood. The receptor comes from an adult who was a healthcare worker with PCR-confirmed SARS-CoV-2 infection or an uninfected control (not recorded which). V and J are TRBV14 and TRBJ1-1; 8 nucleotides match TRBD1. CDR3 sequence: CASSVRTGLNTEAFF. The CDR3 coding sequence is TGTGCCAGCAGCGTCCGGACAGGGCTGAACACTGAAGCTTTCTTT.